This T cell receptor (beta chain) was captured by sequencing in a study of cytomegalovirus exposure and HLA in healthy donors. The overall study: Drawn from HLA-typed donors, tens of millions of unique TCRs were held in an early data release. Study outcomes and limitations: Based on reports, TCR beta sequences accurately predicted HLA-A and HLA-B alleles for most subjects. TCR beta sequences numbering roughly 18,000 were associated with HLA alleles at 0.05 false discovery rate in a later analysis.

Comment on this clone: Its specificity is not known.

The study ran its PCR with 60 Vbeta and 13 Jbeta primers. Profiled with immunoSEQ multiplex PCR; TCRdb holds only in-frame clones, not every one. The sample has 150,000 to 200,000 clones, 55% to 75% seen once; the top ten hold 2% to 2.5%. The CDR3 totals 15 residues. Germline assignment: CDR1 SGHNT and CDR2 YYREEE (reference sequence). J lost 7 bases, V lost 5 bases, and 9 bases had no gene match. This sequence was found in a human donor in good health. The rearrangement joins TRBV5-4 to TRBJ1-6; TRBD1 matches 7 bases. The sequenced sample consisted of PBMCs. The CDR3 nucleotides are TGTGCCAGCAGTTTGACAGGGCTTGGGAATTCACCCCTCCACTTT. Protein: CASSLTGLGNSPLHF.